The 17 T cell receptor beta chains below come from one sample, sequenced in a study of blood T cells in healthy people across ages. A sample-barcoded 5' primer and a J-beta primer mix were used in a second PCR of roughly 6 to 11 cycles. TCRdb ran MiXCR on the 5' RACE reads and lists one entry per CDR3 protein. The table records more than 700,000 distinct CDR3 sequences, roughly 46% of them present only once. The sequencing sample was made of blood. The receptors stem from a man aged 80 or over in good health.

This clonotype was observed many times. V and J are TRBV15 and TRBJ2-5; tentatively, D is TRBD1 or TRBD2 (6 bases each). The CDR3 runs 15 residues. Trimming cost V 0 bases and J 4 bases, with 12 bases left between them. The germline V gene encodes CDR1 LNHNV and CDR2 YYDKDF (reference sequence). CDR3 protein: CATSRDRWGAETQYF. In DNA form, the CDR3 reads TGTGCCACCAGCAGAGATCGGTGGGGGGCAGAGACCCAGTACTTC.

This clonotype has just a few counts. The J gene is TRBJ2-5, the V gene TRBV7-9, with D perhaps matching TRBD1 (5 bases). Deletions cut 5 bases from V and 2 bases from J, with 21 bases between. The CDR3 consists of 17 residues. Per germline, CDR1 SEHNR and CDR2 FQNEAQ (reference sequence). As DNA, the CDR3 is TGTGCCAGCAGCCCACAGCTACAGGCCCTTGGGCAAGAGACCCAGTACTTC. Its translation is CASSPQLQALGQETQYF. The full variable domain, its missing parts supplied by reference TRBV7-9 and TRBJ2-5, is DTGVSQNPRHKITKRGQNVTFRCDPISEHNRLYWYRQTLGQGPEFLTYFQNEAQLEKSRLLSDRFSAERPKGSFSTLEIQRTEQGDSAMYLCASSPQLQALGQETQYFGPGTRLLVL.

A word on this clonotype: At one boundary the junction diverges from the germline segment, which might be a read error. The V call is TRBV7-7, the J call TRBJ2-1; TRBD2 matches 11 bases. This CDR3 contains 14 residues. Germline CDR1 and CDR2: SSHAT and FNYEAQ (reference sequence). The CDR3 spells CASSDSGGADEQFF. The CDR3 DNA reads TGTGCTAGCAGCGATAGCGGGGGGGCCGATGAGCAGTTCTTC.

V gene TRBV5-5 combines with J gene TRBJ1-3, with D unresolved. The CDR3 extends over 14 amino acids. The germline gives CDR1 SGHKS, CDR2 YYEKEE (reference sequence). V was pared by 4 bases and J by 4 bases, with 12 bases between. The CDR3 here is CASSLDVEGNTIYF. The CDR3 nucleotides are TGTGCCAGCAGCCTTGACGTGGAAGGAAACACCATATATTTT.

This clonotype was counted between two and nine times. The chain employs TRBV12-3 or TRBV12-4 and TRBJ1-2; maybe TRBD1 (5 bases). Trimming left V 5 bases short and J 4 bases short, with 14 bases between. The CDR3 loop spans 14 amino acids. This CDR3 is CASSKNYGGYGYTF. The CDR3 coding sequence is TGTGCCAGCAGTAAGAATTACGGGGGCTATGGCTACACCTTC.

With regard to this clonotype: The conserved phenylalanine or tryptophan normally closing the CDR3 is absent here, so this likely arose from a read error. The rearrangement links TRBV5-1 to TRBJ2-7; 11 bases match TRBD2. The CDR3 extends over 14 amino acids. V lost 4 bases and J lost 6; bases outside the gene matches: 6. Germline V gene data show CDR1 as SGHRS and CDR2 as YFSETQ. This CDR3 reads CASSPSGRTGEQYL. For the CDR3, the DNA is TGCGCCAGCAGCCCTAGCGGGAGGACCGGCGAGCAGTACTTA.

The chain's CDR3 is CASSLPGTPQFF. In DNA, the CDR3 is TGTGCCAGCAGCCTACCCGGGACCCCCCAGTTCTTC. The V and J genes are TRBV7-6 and TRBJ2-1, with D perhaps given as TRBD1 or TRBD2 (5 bases each). The CDR3 covers 12 residues. V lost 5 bases and J lost 13, with 15 bases in between. From germline, CDR1 is SGHVS and CDR2 FNYEAQ.

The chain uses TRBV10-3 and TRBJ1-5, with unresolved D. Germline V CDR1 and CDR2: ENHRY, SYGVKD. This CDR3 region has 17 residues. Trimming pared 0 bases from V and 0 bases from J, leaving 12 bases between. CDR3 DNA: TGTGCCATCAGTGAGTCGAGGTCTAGGGCTAGCAATCAGCCCCAGCATTTT. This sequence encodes CAISESRSRASNQPQHF.

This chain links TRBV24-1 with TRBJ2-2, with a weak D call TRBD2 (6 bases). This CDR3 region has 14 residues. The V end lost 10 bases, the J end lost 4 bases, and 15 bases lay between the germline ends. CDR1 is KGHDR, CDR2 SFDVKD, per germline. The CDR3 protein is CATWGGGPTGELFF. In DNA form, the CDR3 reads TGTGCCACTTGGGGAGGTGGCCCCACCGGGGAGCTGTTTTTT.

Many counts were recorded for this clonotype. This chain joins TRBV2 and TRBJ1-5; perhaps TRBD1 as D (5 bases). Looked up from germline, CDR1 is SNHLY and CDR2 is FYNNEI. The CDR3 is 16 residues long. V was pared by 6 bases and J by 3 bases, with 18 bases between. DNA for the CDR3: TGTGCCAGCAGCGGGGTGTGGCAGGGCCTCAATCAGCCCCAGCATTTT. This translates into CASSGVWQGLNQPQHF.

CDR3 nucleotides: TGTGCCAGCAGCTTAATTCGCGGGGTTAGTCGCAATGAGCAGTTCTTC. It is translated as CASSLIRGVSRNEQFF. This chain links TRBV7-3 with TRBJ2-1, with D maybe TRBD2 (6 bases). Per the germline V gene, CDR1 is SGHTA and CDR2 is FQGTGA. Trimming stripped 1 base from V and 6 bases from J, with 16 bases between. CDR3 length equals 16 residues.

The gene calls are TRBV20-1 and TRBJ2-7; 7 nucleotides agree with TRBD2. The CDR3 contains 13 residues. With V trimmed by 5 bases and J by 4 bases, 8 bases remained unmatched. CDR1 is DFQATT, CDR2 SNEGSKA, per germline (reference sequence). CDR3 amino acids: CSADNSRGYEQYF. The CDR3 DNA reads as TGCAGTGCTGACAACTCGCGGGGGTACGAGCAGTACTTC.

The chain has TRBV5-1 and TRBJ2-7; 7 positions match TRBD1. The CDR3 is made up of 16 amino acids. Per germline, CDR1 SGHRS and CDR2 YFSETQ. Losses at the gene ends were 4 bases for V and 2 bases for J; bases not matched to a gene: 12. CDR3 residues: CASSQNPRGQPYEQYF. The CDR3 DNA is TGCGCCAGCAGCCAAAACCCCCGGGGACAGCCCTACGAGCAGTACTTC.

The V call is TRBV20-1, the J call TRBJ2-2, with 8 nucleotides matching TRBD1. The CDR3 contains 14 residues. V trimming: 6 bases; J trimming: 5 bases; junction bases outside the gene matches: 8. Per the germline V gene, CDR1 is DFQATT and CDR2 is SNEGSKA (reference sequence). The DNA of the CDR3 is TGCAGTGCGACTTCCAACAGGGGGACCGGGGAGCTGTTTTTT. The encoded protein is CSATSNRGTGELFF.

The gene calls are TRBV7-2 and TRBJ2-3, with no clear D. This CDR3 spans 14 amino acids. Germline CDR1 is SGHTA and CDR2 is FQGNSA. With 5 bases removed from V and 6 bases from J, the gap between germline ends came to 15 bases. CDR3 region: CASSVTELRDTQYF. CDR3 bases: TGTGCCAGCAGCGTAACGGAGCTCCGGGATACGCAGTATTTT. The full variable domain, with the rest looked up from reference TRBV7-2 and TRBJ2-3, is GAGVSQSPSNKVTEKGKDVELRCDPISGHTALYWYRQSLGQGLEFLIYFQGNSAPDKSGLPSDRFSAERTGGSVSTLTIQRTQQEDSAVYLCASSVTELRDTQYFGPGTRLTVL.

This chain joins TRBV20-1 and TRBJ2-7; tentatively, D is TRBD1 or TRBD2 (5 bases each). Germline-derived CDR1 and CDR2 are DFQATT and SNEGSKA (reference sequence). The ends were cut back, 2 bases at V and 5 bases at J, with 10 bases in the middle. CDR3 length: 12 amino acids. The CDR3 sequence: CSARRDLHEQYF. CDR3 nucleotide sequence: TGCAGTGCTAGACGGGACCTCCACGAGCAGTACTTC.

DNA for the CDR3: TGCAGTGCTAGAGATAACAGGGTTGGGGAGACCCAGTACTTC. Its protein is CSARDNRVGETQYF. The rearrangement joins TRBV20-1 to TRBJ2-5; perhaps TRBD1 as D (6 bases). The V and J ends lost 0 bases and 5 bases respectively, with 13 bases between them. CDR1 and CDR2 (germline): DFQATT, SNEGSKA (reference sequence). The CDR3 is 14 amino acids.